The 31 T cell receptor beta chains in this list originate from one sample, sequenced in a study of read filtering for tumor transcriptome and immune sequencing. From about 400 ng of RNA, a library with molecular barcoded alpha/delta and beta/gamma adaptors was made. Each CDR3 protein gets one entry after TCRdb re-called the reads with MiXCR. The sample includes about 40,000 distinct CDR3 sequences, 10% to 15% seen only once; the top ten take 30% to 40%. Sample: a population of CD138-negative cells sorted from bone marrow. These receptors were collected from a donor older than 35 with multiple myeloma.

Ten or more counts support this clonotype. This chain connects TRBV19 to TRBJ2-1, with TRBD2 matching over 8 bases. Germline assignment: CDR1 LNHDA and CDR2 SQIVND (reference sequence). This CDR3 comprises 17 residues. The junction had 20 bases not matched to a gene; V was cut back by 10 bases and J by 6 bases. The CDR3 DNA sequence: TGTGCCACCAAACCGAATGGTATTAGCGGGGAAGTCAATGAGCAGTTCTTC. It translates to CATKPNGISGEVNEQFF.

The sample holds many counts of this clonotype. This chain uses TRBV15 with TRBJ2-7; 9 positions agree with TRBD1. The V gene's germline CDR1 is LNHNV and CDR2 YYDKDF (reference sequence). CDR3 length equals 17 residues. V lost 0 bases to trimming and J lost 0 bases; unmatched junction nucleotides: 6. The CDR3 reads CATSREATGQGSYEQYF. CDR3 nucleotides: TGTGCCACCAGCAGAGAGGCCACGGGACAGGGCTCCTACGAGCAGTACTTC. Together with reference TRBV15 and TRBJ2-7, the CDR3 gives the full variable domain: DAMVIQNPRYQVTQFGKPVTLSCSQTLNHNVMYWYQQKSSQAPKLLFHYYDKDFNNEADTPDNFQSRRPNTSFCFLDIRSPGLGDTAMYLCATSREATGQGSYEQYFGPGTRLTVT.

This clonotype was picked up many times. The V call is TRBV20-1, the J call TRBJ1-2; D is uncertain. V gave up 8 bases and J gave up 8 bases, with 6 bases separating them. Germline CDR1 is DFQATT and CDR2 is SNEGSKA (reference sequence). This CDR3 contains 8 residues. The CDR3 sequence is CSPRGYTF. The CDR3 nucleotides read TGCAGTCCGCGCGGCTACACCTTC.

This clonotype showed up many times. The chain combines TRBV19 with TRBJ2-2; no definite D call. The germline gives CDR1 LNHDA, CDR2 SQIVND (reference sequence). This CDR3 contains 13 residues. The germline V and J ends were trimmed by 1 base and 6 bases, with 6 bases remaining between them. CDR3 DNA: TGTGCCAGTAGTATAGTGGCGGCCGGGGAGCTGTTTTTT. Its translation: CASSIVAAGELFF.

Many counts were recorded for this clonotype. The V and J genes are TRBV6-5 and TRBJ1-1, with D tentatively TRBD1 (5 bases). The ends were cut back, 2 bases at V and 11 bases at J, with 18 bases in the middle. The germline V gene has CDR1 MNHEY and CDR2 SVGAGI. The CDR3 covers 14 residues. The CDR3 loop reads CASSYGEGKRGAFF. DNA for the CDR3: TGTGCCAGCAGTTACGGAGAGGGAAAGAGGGGCGCTTTCTTT.

Concerning this clonotype itself: Possible read error: a much larger clone is one base away. V is TRBV3-1 and J is TRBJ1-5; a weak D match, TRBD1 (5 bases). Germline-derived CDR1 and CDR2 are LGHDT and YNNKEL (reference sequence). The CDR3 is 15 residues long. The germline V and J ends were trimmed by 3 bases and 6 bases, with 15 bases remaining between them. The CDR3 coding sequence is TGTGCCAGCAGCCAGGCCCCTGGGGCCGGTCAGCCCCAGCATTTT. This translates into CASSQAPGAGQPQHF.

A remark on this clonotype: A far larger clone is just one base off, so this is likely a read error. The chain recombines TRBV5-6 with TRBJ1-4; D unclear. The CDR3 length is 13 residues. CDR1 is SGHDT and CDR2 is YYEEEE in the germline V gene. The CDR3 loop reads CASSSGIHEKLFF. As DNA, the CDR3 is TGCGCCAGCAGCTCGGGTATCCATGAAAAACTGTTTTTT.

The rearrangement joins TRBV6-5 to TRBJ1-1; D call uncertain. The CDR3 sequence is 13 residues long. CDR1 and CDR2 from the germline V gene are MNHEY and SVGAGI. Trimming took 6 bases from V and 1 from J, leaving 9 bases between them. CDR3 loop: CASSLRQNTEAFF. CDR3 sequence (DNA): TGTGCCAGCAGCCTACGACAGAACACTGAAGCTTTCTTT.

The table lists this clonotype with many counts. This chain joins TRBV12-3 or TRBV12-4 and TRBJ2-1; TRBD1 matches 9 bases. The ends lost 6 bases at V and 4 bases at J; junction bases unmatched: 4. The CDR3 extends over 14 amino acids. The CDR3 spells CASRPGQGYNEQFF. CDR3 sequence (DNA): TGTGCCAGCAGACCGGGACAGGGTTACAATGAGCAGTTCTTC.

The chain combines TRBV3-1 with TRBJ2-2, with 8 positions matching TRBD2. The CDR3 is 16 residues long. V shed 6 bases and J 1 base; nucleotides not matched to a gene: 7. Germline CDR1 is LGHDT and CDR2 is YNNKEL (reference sequence). The DNA of the CDR3 is TGTGCCAGCAGTCTTCGGGAGGGGAAGAACACCGGGGAGCTGTTTTTT. Translation: CASSLREGKNTGELFF.

With respect to this clonotype: This may be a read error, as it is one base from a much larger clone. This chain joins TRBV7-9 and TRBJ2-5; D unresolved. In germline, CDR1 is SEHNR, CDR2 FQNEAQ (reference sequence). The CDR3 loop spans 11 amino acids. CDR3 residues: CASRSQEAQYF. CDR3 bases: TGTGCCAGCCGCTCCCAAGAGGCCCAGTACTTC.

This clonotype was seen only a few times. V is TRBV27 and J is TRBJ2-1; TRBD1 matches at 9 bases. V shed 6 bases and J 4 bases; nucleotides not matched to a gene: 7. The length of the CDR3 is 15 residues. Germline values: CDR1 MNHEY, CDR2 SMNVEV (reference sequence). DNA of the CDR3: TGTGCCAGCAGCAAATGGGACAGGGAGTACAATGAGCAGTTCTTC. This encodes CASSKWDREYNEQFF.

At least ten counts were recorded for this clonotype. V usage is TRBV18 and J usage is TRBJ2-7; TRBD1 aligns across 7 bases. Germline-derived CDR1 and CDR2 are KGHSH and LQKENI. The CDR3 totals 15 residues. J gave up 0 bases and V 6 bases, and 8 bases lay outside the gene matches. Written as DNA, the CDR3 is TGTGCCAGCTCCCCAGGGGCAGGGGGCTCCTACGAGCAGTACTTC. Its protein product is CASSPGAGGSYEQYF.

Ten or more counts support this clonotype. This CDR3 is CASSQGGWTTKTSNQPQHF. The CDR3 DNA follows: TGCGCCAGCAGCCAAGGCGGGTGGACGACAAAAACTAGCAATCAGCCCCAGCATTTT. This sequence joins TRBV4-1 and TRBJ1-5; D not certain. Trimming shortened V by 1 base and J by 0 bases, and 19 bases separated the two germline ends. The CDR3 is 19 residues long. CDR1 and CDR2 (germline): MGHRA, YSYEKL.

With respect to this clonotype: A much larger clone differs by one base, so this may be a read error. The V gene is TRBV7-2, the J gene TRBJ2-5; a possible D gene is TRBD2 (6 bases). CDR1 and CDR2 (germline): SGHTA, FQGNSA. This CDR3 comprises 12 residues. The germline V and J ends were trimmed by 4 bases and 7 bases, with 10 bases remaining between them. CDR3: CASSSDGGTQYF. DNA of the CDR3: TGTGCCAGCAGCTCCGACGGGGGGACCCAGTACTTC.

Many counts were recorded for this clonotype. The CDR3 sequence is CSVGRNTEAFF. CDR3 bases: TGCAGCGTTGGTCGCAACACTGAAGCTTTCTTT. The chain links TRBV29-1 to TRBJ1-1, with D unresolved. This CDR3 region has 11 residues. The V gene lost 4 bases and the J gene lost 2 bases, with 5 bases spanning the gap. Germline V lookup: CDR1 SQVTM, CDR2 ANQGSEA.

This clonotype has a handful of counts. The chain is built from TRBV6-6 and TRBJ1-5; D unclear. The CDR3 consists of 11 residues. Germline V gene sequence: CDR1 MNHNY, CDR2 SVGAGI (reference sequence). Trimming pared 6 bases from V and 2 bases from J, leaving 2 bases between. This CDR3 is CASRCNQPQHF. DNA of the CDR3: TGTGCCAGCAGATGCAATCAGCCCCAGCATTTT.

This clonotype was observed a handful of times. The rearrangement joins TRBV5-1 to TRBJ2-5; D ambiguous. Germline loops: CDR1 SGHRS, CDR2 YFSETQ. The CDR3 totals 12 residues. Trimming took off 2 bases at V and 4 bases at J, with 6 bases between the two ends. DNA for the CDR3: TGCGCCAGCAGCTTCAGCAGAGAGACCCAGTACTTC. It translates to CASSFSRETQYF.

This chain joins TRBV28 and TRBJ2-2; 12 bases agree with TRBD1. This CDR3 spans 16 amino acids. Trimming took 10 bases from V and 9 from J; bases not matched to a gene: 15. Germline CDR1 is MDHEN and CDR2 is SYDVKM. The CDR3 bases are TGTGCCACCCCAAAAGCGGGACAGGGGGCCGACAGGGAGCTGTTTTTT. Translation gives CATPKAGQGADRELFF.

With respect to this clonotype: A much larger clone differs from this one at a single base, so this may be a read error. This chain uses TRBV29-1 with TRBJ2-7; tentative D call: TRBD1 (6 bases). This CDR3 is 14 amino acids long. Germline-derived CDR1 and CDR2 are SQVTM and ANQGSEA. The CDR3 coding sequence is TGCAGCGCCTACGAAGGGGGACAATCCTACGAGCAGAACTTC. Translation gives CSAYEGGQSYEQNF.

This clonotype has a count of ten or more. This sequence joins TRBV12-3 or TRBV12-4 and TRBJ2-3, with 12 bases fitting TRBD1. The CDR3 loop spans 18 amino acids. After removal of 5 bases from V and 5 bases from J, the junction contained 14 bases not matched to a gene. Written as DNA, the CDR3 is TGTGCCAGCAGTCCCATCGCTCCGGGACAGGGGGCAAGAGATACGCAGTATTTT. Its protein is CASSPIAPGQGARDTQYF.

This clonotype appeared many times. The J gene is TRBJ2-7, the V gene TRBV4-2, with D perhaps being TRBD1 or TRBD2 (5 bases each). Germline V gene data show CDR1 as LGHNA and CDR2 as YNFKEQ. Trimming pared 4 bases from V and 6 bases from J, leaving 16 bases between. The CDR3 sequence is 14 residues long. CDR3 sequence: CASSLPGLQGEQYF. The CDR3 DNA reads TGTGCCAGCAGCCTTCCCGGACTCCAGGGCGAGCAGTACTTC.

For this clonotype: A much bigger clone sits one base away, suggesting this may be a read error. J is TRBJ2-5 and V is TRBV29-1; D call uncertain. Germline V gene sequence: CDR1 SQVTM, CDR2 ANQGSEA. The CDR3 consists of 17 residues. In DNA form, the CDR3 reads TGCAGCGTTAGGCCCGAGGACGTCTGGGTCCTTCAAGAGACCCGGTACTTC. It specifies CSVRPEDVWVLQETRYF.

Remarks on this clonotype: Just one base apart from a much larger clone, this may be a read error. V is TRBV24-1 and J is TRBJ2-2; 7 bases are a match to TRBD2. The CDR3 runs to 14 residues. CDR1 KGHDR and CDR2 SFDVKD come from the germline V gene. J gave up 5 bases and V 6 bases, and 5 bases lay outside the gene matches. DNA for the CDR3: TGTGCCACCAGTCGGAGCGGGGCGACCGGGGAGCTGTTTTTT. Residues: CATSRSGATGELFF.

In this sample, this clonotype turned up many times. This rearrangement joins TRBV7-2 to TRBJ2-4; tentatively, D is TRBD1 (6 bases). There are 16 residues in the CDR3. The V gene's germline CDR1 is SGHTA and CDR2 FQGNSA. Trimming removed 2 bases from V and 8 bases from J, with 19 bases in between. The CDR3 sequence is CASSLFGRGSEDIQYF. The CDR3 DNA reads as TGTGCCAGCAGCTTATTTGGCAGGGGTTCGGAGGACATTCAGTACTTC.

CDR3 residues: CASSISAANTGELFF. CDR3 sequence (DNA): TGTGCCAGTAGTATATCAGCGGCGAACACCGGGGAGCTGTTTTTT. This chain connects TRBV19 to TRBJ2-2; D is possibly TRBD2 (5 bases). V shed 2 bases and J shed 0 bases, with 7 bases lying between them. The CDR3 totals 15 residues. The V gene's germline CDR1 is LNHDA and CDR2 SQIVND (reference sequence).

This clonotype was counted at least ten times. The V gene is TRBV20-1, the J gene TRBJ2-1; tentative D call: TRBD1 (5 bases). Germline values: CDR1 DFQATT, CDR2 SNEGSKA (reference sequence). The CDR3 is 13 residues long. V was cut by 4 bases and J by 6 bases, with 13 bases left in between. The CDR3 nucleotides read TGCAGTGCTATCCTGACAGAGGTCAATGAGCAGTTCTTC. Translation: CSAILTEVNEQFF.

This clonotype was seen many times. The rearrangement links TRBV29-1 to TRBJ2-1; 8 bases match TRBD2. J gave up 7 bases and V 7 bases, and 12 bases lay outside the gene matches. CDR3 length equals 14 residues. CDR1 and CDR2 (germline): SQVTM, ANQGSEA. Written as DNA, the CDR3 is TGCAGCGCGACCCGGGGGGGTGCGGGAAATGAGCAGTTCTTC. It encodes CSATRGGAGNEQFF.

Only a few counts were recorded for this clonotype. The chain recombines TRBV3-1 with TRBJ2-7; 7 positions agree with TRBD1. The CDR3 length is 12 residues. J lost 4 bases, V lost 3 bases, and 0 bases had no gene match. CDR1 LGHDT and CDR2 YNNKEL come from the germline V gene (reference sequence). CDR3 amino acids: CASSQTGYEQYF. The CDR3 DNA is TGTGCCAGCAGCCAGACAGGGTACGAGCAGTACTTC.

This clonotype was recorded many times. The chain employs TRBV18 and TRBJ2-5; D unclear. The V end was cut by 1 base, the J end by 1 base, with 7 bases between. The CDR3 runs to 14 residues. Germline values: CDR1 KGHSH, CDR2 LQKENI. CDR3 coding DNA: TGTGCCAGCTCACCACAAGGGCTCCAAGAGACCCAGTACTTC. It translates to CASSPQGLQETQYF.

Ten or more counts support this clonotype. V is TRBV7-8 and J is TRBJ1-1; D ambiguous. CDR1 is SGHVS and CDR2 is FQNEAQ in the germline V gene. The CDR3 is 13 amino acids. V was trimmed by 5 bases and J by 1 base, leaving 8 bases between them. The CDR3 DNA sequence: TGTGCCAGCAGCGACTCATCGAACACTGAAGCTTTCTTT. Amino acid sequence: CASSDSSNTEAFF. Full variable domain (rest looked up from reference TRBV7-8 and TRBJ1-1): GAGVSQSPRYKVAKRGQDVALRCDPISGHVSLFWYQQALGQGPEFLTYFQNEAQLDKSGLPSDRFFAERPEGSVSTLKIQRTQQEDSAVYLCASSDSSNTEAFFGQGTRLTVV.